This T cell receptor beta chain was retrieved from a study of blood T cell repertoires in COVID-19. At the level of the study: Some COVID-19 samples were acute and others convalescent; all came from the United States, Italy and Spain.

Generated by immunoSEQ multiplex PCR, the TCRdb table keeps only in-frame clones and is missing some. Of hundreds of thousands of clones in the sample, 83% were seen once. CDR3 length equals 15 residues. In germline, CDR1 is MNHEY, CDR2 SMNVEV (reference sequence). The trim removed 5 bases at V and 5 bases at J, leaving 8 bases unmatched. V usage is TRBV27 and J usage is TRBJ2-5, with 10 bases identical to TRBD1. Sequenced input: peripheral blood. The origin of this receptor is a woman in her twenties or thirties with COVID-19, enrolled during active disease. CDR3 sequence reads: CASSPTGTGAETQYF. The CDR3 region has the DNA TGTGCCAGCAGTCCGACCGGGACAGGGGCTGAGACCCAGTACTTC.